The sequence of this TCR beta chain was determined in a study of identical twins. Each CDR3 protein is one row after TCRdb ran MiXCR on the 5' RACE reads. The repertoire holds fewer than 900,000 distinct CDR3 sequences, with around 20% as singletons. The CDR3 has 13 residues. The germline V gene encodes CDR1 DFQATT and CDR2 SNEGSKA (reference sequence). Trimming cost V 3 bases and J 2 bases, with 8 bases left between them. These records were also assigned to another study, of T cells expressing NK-cell markers.

This rearrangement joins TRBV20-1 to TRBJ2-1; tentatively, D is TRBD2 (6 bases). The sequenced sample consisted of PBMCs. The TCR was taken from a young woman in good health. In DNA, the CDR3 is TGCAGTGCTAGCGGGAGCACCTACAATGAGCAGTTCTTC. Protein sequence: CSASGSTYNEQFF.